Each of the 10 T cell receptor beta chains below was sequenced from the same sample in a study of T-cell memory formation after mild COVID-19. TCRdb recomputed calls from the 5' RACE reads with MiXCR, one row per CDR3 protein. The sample yields approximately 260,000 distinct CDR3 sequences, 15% to 20% seen once. The sample was PBMCs or a T cell subset sorted from them (not recorded which). The receptor source for this set is a man between 18 and 29 years old who had mild COVID-19 (a few samples of this study predate the infection). Cell type and time point are not known.

This chain joins TRBV2 and TRBJ2-7, with 7 bases matching TRBD1. CDR1 SNHLY and CDR2 FYNNEI come from the germline V gene. Trimming removed 10 bases from V and 2 bases from J; junction bases left unmatched: 8. The CDR3 sequence is 13 residues long. The CDR3 spells CATNRDRAYEQYF. The CDR3 DNA follows: TGTGCCACCAACCGGGACAGAGCCTACGAGCAGTACTTC.

This sequence joins TRBV7-3 and TRBJ1-1, with 7 bases fitting TRBD1. This CDR3 spans 15 amino acids. With V trimmed by 5 bases and J by 4 bases, 10 bases remained unmatched. Germline-derived CDR1 and CDR2 are SGHTA and FQGTGA. The CDR3 nucleotides read TGTGCCAGCAGCCGGACCCAGGGGGAGTTCACTGAAGCTTTCTTT. This gives the protein CASSRTQGEFTEAFF.

V usage is TRBV5-6 and J usage is TRBJ2-7; D might be TRBD2 (6 bases). CDR3 length: 14 residues. V was clipped by 6 bases and J by 3 bases, with 16 bases between them. Germline-derived CDR1 and CDR2 are SGHDT and YYEEEE. CDR3 DNA: TGTGCCAGCACCACACCGGGACTGAGCTACGAGCAGTACTTC. Protein: CASTTPGLSYEQYF. Based on the CDR3 plus reference TRBV5-6 and TRBJ2-7, the full variable domain is DAGVTQSPTHLIKTRGQQVTLRCSPKSGHDTVSWYQQALGQGPQFIFQYYEEEERQRGNFPDRFSGHQFPNYSSELNVNALLLGDSALYLCASTTPGLSYEQYFGPGTRLTVT.

The rearrangement joins TRBV5-1 to TRBJ2-1, with D maybe TRBD2 (6 bases). The CDR3 sequence is 15 residues long. V was cut by 3 bases and J by 4 bases, with 14 bases left in between. The V gene's germline CDR1 is SGHRS and CDR2 YFSETQ. The DNA of the CDR3 is TGCGCCAGCAGCTGGGACGGGAGCCCGTACAATGAGCAGTTCTTC. This encodes CASSWDGSPYNEQFF. The whole variable domain, remainder taken from reference TRBV5-1 and TRBJ2-1, is KAGVTQTPRYLIKTRGQQVTLSCSPISGHRSVSWYQQTPGQGLQFLFEYFSETQRNKGNFPGRFSGRQFSNSRSEMNVSTLELGDSALYLCASSWDGSPYNEQFFGPGTRLTVL.

This clonotype was picked up a small number of times. J is TRBJ1-5 and V is TRBV4-2, with D uncertain. This CDR3 is built from 18 residues. Germline-derived CDR1 and CDR2 are LGHNA and YNFKEQ. Trimming removed 1 base at V and 2 bases at J, with 18 bases between. The CDR3 nucleotides read TGTGCCAGCAGCCAAGTGAGTAGAGGCGTTACAGGCAATCAGCCCCAGCATTTT. This sequence encodes CASSQVSRGVTGNQPQHF.

The chain employs TRBV18 and TRBJ1-4; D is unclear. The germline CDR1 and CDR2 sequences are KGHSH and LQKENI. The V end lost 2 bases, the J end lost 8 bases, and 9 bases lay between the germline ends. This CDR3 comprises 13 residues. This CDR3 reads CASSPKPREKLFF. CDR3 nucleotide sequence: TGTGCCAGCTCACCAAAACCAAGAGAAAAACTGTTTTTT.

The sample holds many counts of this clonotype. V and J are TRBV7-2 and TRBJ2-3; 7 bases fit TRBD2. CDR1 and CDR2 from the germline V gene are SGHTA and FQGNSA. Trimming at V came to 6 bases and at J to 1 base, leaving 1 base not matched to a gene. The CDR3 is 13 amino acids. The CDR3 here is CASRGGGTDTQYF. The CDR3 nucleotides read TGTGCCAGCAGGGGGGGGGGCACAGATACGCAGTATTTT.

At least ten counts were recorded for this clonotype. The chain links TRBV20-1 to TRBJ1-3; D remains unclear. The CDR3 length is 13 residues. The V end lost 2 bases, the J end lost 7 bases, and 12 bases lay between the germline ends. Germline assignment: CDR1 DFQATT and CDR2 SNEGSKA (reference sequence). The CDR3 loop is CSARKSEENTIYF. DNA of the CDR3: TGCAGTGCTAGAAAGTCAGAGGAGAACACCATATATTTT.

V and J are TRBV4-3 and TRBJ2-5, with D possibly matching TRBD1 (6 bases). The CDR3 is 16 residues long. Per germline, CDR1 LGHNA and CDR2 YSLEER. V was pared by 3 bases and J by 0 bases, with 14 bases between. CDR3 protein: CASSHRTQGYQETQYF. CDR3 bases: TGCGCCAGCAGCCACCGGACCCAGGGGTACCAAGAGACCCAGTACTTC.

This clonotype was seen at least ten times. V and J are TRBV7-9 and TRBJ2-7; TRBD1 matches 11 bases. The V and J ends lost 4 bases and 6 bases, in that order; junction bases with no gene match: 5. The CDR3 sequence is 14 residues long. Germline-derived CDR1 and CDR2 are SEHNR and FQNEAQ (reference sequence). DNA for the CDR3: TGTGCCAGCAGCTCCAGGGACAGGGGGGCCGAGCAGTACTTC. Translation gives CASSSRDRGAEQYF.